This is a list of T cell receptor beta chains from one sample in a study of OX40 agonist ivuxolimab in advanced cancers. Some clones are missing from TCRdb's copy, which holds only in-frame ones; the method was immunoSEQ multiplex PCR. Of more than 50,000 clones in the sample, roughly 88% were seen once. This sample comprised CD4+ or CD8+ T cells sorted from blood, obtained in a trial of the OX40 agonist ivuxolimab. These receptor sequences come from an adult with an advanced solid tumor such as melanoma, head and neck, liver or kidney cancer. Both conserved end residues are part of each CDR3. The D gene is left open where the match is weak. The size field is filled for only some rows; it gives once, few, many or a size class.

TRBV5-1,NA,TRBJ2-7,TRBD2,TGCGCCAGCGGGGAGGGCTCCTACGAGCAGTACTTC,CASGEGSYEQYF
TRBV11-3,NA,TRBJ2-2,NA,TGTGCCAGCAGCTTACCTACAGGGTCCACGAACACCGGGGAGCTGTTTTTT,CASSLPTGSTNTGELFF
TRBV11-3,few,TRBJ2-7,NA,TGTGCCAGCAGCTTAGCTGGGACCAGGGGCAGCCACGAGCAGTACTTC,CASSLAGTRGSHEQYF
TRBV6-6,NA,TRBJ2-6,NA,TGTGCCAGCAGTTACTCTGGGGTGGCGGGGGCCAACGTCCTGACTTTC,CASSYSGVAGANVLTF
TRBV7-2,NA,TRBJ1-3,NA,TGTGCCAGCAGCTTAGGGGCGGGGGCGGCTGGAAACACCATATATTTT,CASSLGAGAAGNTIYF
TRBV7-6,NA,TRBJ1-5,NA,TGTGCCAGCAGTTTGGGACCCAGACAGCTCAATCAGCCCCAGCATTTT,CASSLGPRQLNQPQHF
TRBV27,NA,TRBJ2-3,NA,TGTGCCAGCAGTTTAAACGGGCCGAGCACAGATACGCAGTATTTT,CASSLNGPSTDTQYF
TRBV27,NA,TRBJ1-6,NA,TGTGCCAGCAGTTATAACAGAGAGATTTCACCCCTCCACTTT,CASSYNREISPLHF
TRBV19,once,TRBJ2-5,NA,TGTGCCAGTAGTGTCATTAGCGCAGGGAGGTCGGAGACCCAGTACTTC,CASSVISAGRSETQYF
TRBV9,NA,TRBJ2-2,TRBD1,TGTGCCAGCAGCACTACAGGGGGCGCCGGGGAGCTGTTTTTT,CASSTTGGAGELFF
TRBV7-2,NA,TRBJ1-2,NA,TGTGCCAGCAGCTTCCGTTCTGCTGGGCCGACCCCCTATGGCTACACCTTC,CASSFRSAGPTPYGYTF
TRBV30,NA,TRBJ1-5,NA,TGTGCCTGGAGTGGAGGTGGGGAAGGGCAGCCCCAGCATTTT,CAWSGGGEGQPQHF
TRBV19,NA,TRBJ1-5,NA,TGTGCCAGTAGTATAGATCCGGGGAAGGGCCAGCCCCAGCATTTT,CASSIDPGKGQPQHF
TRBV9,NA,TRBJ2-3,TRBD2,TGTGCCAGCAGCGTAGGGGCTAGCGGGGGACACACAGATACGCAGTATTTT,CASSVGASGGHTDTQYF
TRBV28,NA,TRBJ1-2,NA,TGTGCCAGCAGCTCGGGTCTTCAGCTCTATGGCTACACCTTC,CASSSGLQLYGYTF
TRBV6-5,NA,TRBJ1-4,NA,TGTGCCAGCAGTTACGGAGGGGATAGTGAAAAACTGTTTTTT,CASSYGGDSEKLFF